Listed below are T cell receptor beta chains from one sample, sequenced in a study of cytomegalovirus exposure and HLA in healthy donors. Assay: immunoSEQ multiplex PCR; the TCRdb copy retains only in-frame clones and omits some. The table records approximately 280,000 clones, more than 75% of them present only once. Sequenced sample: PBMCs. The receptor source for this set is a woman younger than 35 in good health and CMV-seronegative. Both conserved end residues are part of each CDR3. Fields, in order: D gene, clone size, V gene, J gene, CDR3 DNA, CDR3 protein. A D gene is named only where the DNA matches it firmly. Size values are once, few and many counts, or a class for expanded clones, and some rows have none.

TRBD2	-	TRBV30	TRBJ2-7	TGTGCCTGGAGTGTCCCTACCGCGGGAGTTCCTTACGAGCAGTACTTC	CAWSVPTAGVPYEQYF
-	-	TRBV18	TRBJ1-1	TGTGCCAGCTCACCGAAACATATTATGAACACTGAAGCTTTCTTT	CASSPKHIMNTEAFF
-	-	TRBV14	TRBJ1-2	TGTGCCAGCAGCCAATCGGGGGGCTACACCTTC	CASSQSGGYTF
TRBD2	-	TRBV5-4	TRBJ2-1	TGTGCCAGCAGCTTAAGGACTAGCGGACTTAACAATGAGCAGTTCTTC	CASSLRTSGLNNEQFF
-	-	TRBV9	TRBJ2-5	TGTGCCAGCAGCGTGAGGGTCCGAGAGACCCAGTACTTC	CASSVRVRETQYF
-	-	TRBV7-2	TRBJ2-7	TGTGCCAGCAGCCGGGACTACGAGCAGTACTTC	CASSRDYEQYF
-	-	TRBV7-3	TRBJ2-5	TGTGCCAGCCACCCCTACGAGGGTTGGGAGACCCAGTACTTC	CASHPYEGWETQYF
-	-	TRBV19	TRBJ1-5	TGTGCCAGTAGTATAAGGAGGGAACATCAGCCCCAGCATTTT	CASSIRREHQPQHF
-	-	TRBV28	TRBJ1-1	TGTGCCAGCAGGTCAGGGGCCGGGAACACTGAAGCTTTCTTT	CASRSGAGNTEAFF
TRBD1	-	TRBV15	TRBJ1-1	TGTGCCACCAGCAGCAGACGGGACAGTACAAACCCGAAAGAAGCTTTCTTT	CATSSRRDSTNPKEAFF
TRBD2	-	TRBV6-1	TRBJ2-1	TGTGCCAGCAGTGAACATAGCGGGAGATACAATGAGCAGTTCTTC	CASSEHSGRYNEQFF
TRBD1	once	TRBV5-6	TRBJ1-5	TGTGCCAGCAGCTTTTACCGTGGACAGGGGGCCAATCAGCCCCAGCATTTT	CASSFYRGQGANQPQHF
TRBD1	-	TRBV25-1	TRBJ2-7	TGTGCCAGCAGTGCCGGGACAGGGGCTCTCTCCTACGAGCAGTACTTC	CASSAGTGALSYEQYF
-	-	TRBV27	TRBJ1-5	TGTGCCAGCAGTTTATTTGGACACTCAAGCAATCAGCCCCAGCATTTT	CASSLFGHSSNQPQHF
-	once	TRBV29-1	TRBJ2-4	TGCAGCGTTGTAGGGGATCCCAAAAACATTCAGTACTTC	CSVVGDPKNIQYF
TRBD2	-	TRBV6-1	TRBJ2-3	TGTGCCAGCAGTGGCGGGACTAGCGGGAGCGCGGTGACAGATACGCAGTATTTT	CASSGGTSGSAVTDTQYF
-	-	TRBV5-1	TRBJ2-5	TGCGCCAGCAGCTTGACCCTCGGGGAGACCCAGTACTTC	CASSLTLGETQYF
-	-	TRBV25-1	TRBJ1-2	TGTGCCAGCAGTGATATGACGGGGTTCCGGTATGGCTACACCTTC	CASSDMTGFRYGYTF
TRBD2	-	TRBV14	TRBJ2-5	TGTGCCAGCAGCCACCGAGCGGGAGGGATCCAAGAGACCCAGTACTTC	CASSHRAGGIQETQYF
-	-	TRBV29-1	TRBJ1-2	TGCAGCGCTCTAGGGGTAGTAGGAGGCTACACCTTC	CSALGVVGGYTF
-	-	TRBV7-6	TRBJ2-2	TGTGCCAGCAGCTTGGGGGCCCGAGCCGCCACCGGGGAGCTGTTTTTT	CASSLGARAATGELFF
-	-	TRBV9	TRBJ2-6	TGTGCCAGCAGCTTAGGGGCGGGGGCCAACGTCCTGACTTTC	CASSLGAGANVLTF
-	-	TRBV27	TRBJ1-1	TGTGCCAGCAGTGGGAACCGGAGGGGAGCAGACGCTGAAGCTTTCTTT	CASSGNRRGADAEAFF
-	-	TRBV7-8	TRBJ2-3	TGTGCCAGCAGTAGCCCCTTTGTCACAGATACGCAGTATTTT	CASSSPFVTDTQYF
-	-	TRBV18	TRBJ2-7	TGTGCCAGCTCACCCGATATGGGGCTCTACGAGCAGTACTTC	CASSPDMGLYEQYF
TRBD1	many	TRBV10-1	TRBJ1-1	TGCGCCAGCAGTGGGGATCCAGGGGGAAGCTCTGAAGCTTTCTTT	CASSGDPGGSSEAFF
-	-	TRBV9	TRBJ1-2	TGTGCCAGCAGCTCCTACCAGGGCAACTATGGCTACACCTTC	CASSSYQGNYGYTF
-	-	TRBV20-1	TRBJ2-4	TGCAGTGCTAGGATCAGGAACATTCAGTACTTC	CSARIRNIQYF
-	-	TRBV4-1	TRBJ1-3	TGCGCCAGCAGCCAAGTCGGACAGCCAGGAAACACCATATATTTT	CASSQVGQPGNTIYF
-	-	TRBV10-3	TRBJ1-3	TGTGCCATCAGTGATCCCGGGACACCTGGAAACACCATATATTTT	CAISDPGTPGNTIYF
-	-	TRBV10-1	TRBJ2-2	TGCGCCAGCAGGGCTAGCCGGAACACCGGGGAGCTGTTTTTT	CASRASRNTGELFF
-	-	TRBV7-9	TRBJ1-6	TGTGCCAGCAGCTCCCGTTCACCCCTCCACTTT	CASSSRSPLHF
-	-	TRBV9	TRBJ2-6	TGTGCCAGCAGCCCGCGGGACAGTGCCTTCTCTGGGGCCAACGTCCTGACTTTC	CASSPRDSAFSGANVLTF
-	-	TRBV5-1	TRBJ1-2	TGCGCCAGCAGCGAAACAACAGCCAGGCTATCAGGCTACACCTTC	CASSETTARLSGYTF
TRBD2	-	TRBV9	TRBJ2-3	TGTGCCAGCAGCGTACGACTAGCGGGGACTAGCACAGATACGCAGTATTTT	CASSVRLAGTSTDTQYF
TRBD1	-	TRBV6-5	TRBJ1-4	TGTGCCAGCAGTCAATACAGGGGAATCAGTGAAAAACTGTTTTTT	CASSQYRGISEKLFF
-	once	TRBV5-6	TRBJ2-7	TGTGCCAGCAGCTCTCCGGACATAACGGGACATCAGACCTACGAGCAGTACTTC	CASSSPDITGHQTYEQYF
TRBD1	-	TRBV28	TRBJ2-7	TGTGCCAGCAGCCGACAGGGGGCTTCCTACGAGCAGTACTTC	CASSRQGASYEQYF
TRBD1	once	TRBV28	TRBJ1-4	TGTGCCAGCACTAGGGACAGGGTCGGAGAAAAACTGTTTTTT	CASTRDRVGEKLFF
-	-	TRBV7-6	TRBJ2-5	TGTGCCAGCAGCCCCCCCTCCAGCCAAGAGACCCAGTACTTC	CASSPPSSQETQYF